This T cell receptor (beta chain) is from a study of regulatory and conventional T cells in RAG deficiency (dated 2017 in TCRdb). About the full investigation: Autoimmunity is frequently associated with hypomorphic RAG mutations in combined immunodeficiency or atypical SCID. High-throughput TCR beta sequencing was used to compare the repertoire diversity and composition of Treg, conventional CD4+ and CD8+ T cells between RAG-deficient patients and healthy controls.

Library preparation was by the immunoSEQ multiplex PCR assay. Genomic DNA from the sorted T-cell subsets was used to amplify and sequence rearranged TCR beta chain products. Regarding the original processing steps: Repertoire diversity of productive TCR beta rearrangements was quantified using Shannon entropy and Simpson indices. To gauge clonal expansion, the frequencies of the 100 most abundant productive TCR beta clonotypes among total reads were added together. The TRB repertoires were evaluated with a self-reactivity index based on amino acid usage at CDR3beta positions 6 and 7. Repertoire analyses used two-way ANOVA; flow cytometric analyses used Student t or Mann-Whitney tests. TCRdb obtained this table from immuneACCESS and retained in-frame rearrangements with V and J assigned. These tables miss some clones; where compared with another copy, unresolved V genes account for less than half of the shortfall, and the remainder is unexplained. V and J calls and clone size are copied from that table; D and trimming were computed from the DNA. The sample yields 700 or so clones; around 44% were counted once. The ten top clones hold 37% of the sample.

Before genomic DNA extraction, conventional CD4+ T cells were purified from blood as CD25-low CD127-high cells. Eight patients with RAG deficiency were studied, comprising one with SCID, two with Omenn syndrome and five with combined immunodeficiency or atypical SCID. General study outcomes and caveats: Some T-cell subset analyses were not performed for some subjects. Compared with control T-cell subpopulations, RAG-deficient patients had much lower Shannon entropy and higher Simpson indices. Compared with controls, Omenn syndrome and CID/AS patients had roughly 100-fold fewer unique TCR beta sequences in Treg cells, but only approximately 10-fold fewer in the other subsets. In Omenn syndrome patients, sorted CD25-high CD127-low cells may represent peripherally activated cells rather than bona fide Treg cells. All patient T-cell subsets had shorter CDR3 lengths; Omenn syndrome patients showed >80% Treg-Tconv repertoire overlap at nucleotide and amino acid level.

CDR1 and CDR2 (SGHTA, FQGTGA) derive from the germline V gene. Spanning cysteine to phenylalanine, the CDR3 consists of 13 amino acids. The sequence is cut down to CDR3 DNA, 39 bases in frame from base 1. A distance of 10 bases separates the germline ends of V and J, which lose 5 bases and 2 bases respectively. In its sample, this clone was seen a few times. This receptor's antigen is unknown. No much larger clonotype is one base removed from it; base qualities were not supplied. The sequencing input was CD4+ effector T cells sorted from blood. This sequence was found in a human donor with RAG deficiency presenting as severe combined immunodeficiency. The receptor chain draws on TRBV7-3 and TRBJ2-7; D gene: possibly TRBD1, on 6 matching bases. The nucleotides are TGTGCCAGCAGCACCTGGACAGCCTACGAGCAGTACTTC. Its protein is CASSTWTAYEQYF.